The clone carrying this T cell receptor (beta chain) was detected only a few times. Germline loops: CDR1 MNHEY, CDR2 SVGAGI. There are 16 residues in the CDR3. Trimming stripped 1 base from V and 0 bases from J, with 9 bases between. The method was immunoSEQ multiplex PCR; TCRdb's version includes in-frame clones alone and lacks a portion of them. The sample includes 200,000 to 300,000 clones, under 90% of them seen just once. This entry is derived from a study of blood T cell repertoires in COVID-19. Study as a whole: Sources were T cells, B-cell-depleted T cells, or PBMCs; the material itself was cDNA or gDNA.

The chain has TRBV6-5 and TRBJ1-4, with D perhaps matching TRBD1 (5 bases). Sequenced sample: peripheral blood. This sequence was found in a man aged 55 to 69 with acute or convalescent COVID-19. CDR3 loop: CASSYYRFATNEKLFF. CDR3 DNA: TGTGCCAGCAGTTACTACAGGTTCGCAACTAATGAAAAACTGTTTTTT.